Listed below are T cell receptor beta chains from one sample, sequenced in a study of post-analysis software for immune sequencing data. TCRdb analysed the PCR reads with MiXCR anew, one entry per CDR3 protein. Of more than 500,000 distinct CDR3 sequences listed, around a third are singletons. The sequenced sample consisted of blood. The origin of the receptors is a girl under 18 with multiple sclerosis. The CDR3 runs from the conserved cysteine through the conserved F or W. The order of the fields is V gene, clone size, CDR3 length, J gene, CDR3 protein. For some rows the clone size is stated as once, few or many, or as a class when expanded; others skip it.

TRBV7-6	many	15	TRBJ2-3	CASSLAGEITDTQYF
TRBV7-7	NA	13	TRBJ2-1	CASSPYELARQVF
TRBV5-1	NA	14	TRBJ1-2	CASSLDGRPGGYTF
TRBV7-9	NA	15	TRBJ2-5	CASSQPRPFQETQYF
TRBV7-9	few	17	TRBJ1-6	CASSYHELGGAGSPLHF
TRBV10-3	many	13	TRBJ2-4	CATGGGMRDIQYF
TRBV7-3	few	20	TRBJ2-6	CASSLRPWKSQSSGANVLTF
TRBV28	NA	15	TRBJ2-7	CASSRRQVSPYEQYF
TRBV11-2	NA	15	TRBJ2-4	CASSLGGLTKNIQYF
TRBV20-1	NA	16	TRBJ2-1	CSARDPAGGPGNEQFF
TRBV2	NA	15	TRBJ2-3	CASSASGGSRDTQYF
TRBV12-3/TRBV12-4	NA	14	TRBJ2-1	CASTLGQGYNEQFF
TRBV6-5	NA	15	TRBJ2-1	CASRMSGGARNEQFF
TRBV12-3/TRBV12-4	few	15	TRBJ1-4	CASSQTGGSNEKLFF
TRBV13	many	18	TRBJ2-4	CASSYLETSGASKNIQYF
TRBV19	NA	17	TRBJ2-6	CASSLGQGRPGANVLTF
TRBV6-5	few	13	TRBJ2-5	CASSKQGWETQYF
TRBV5-4	NA	14	TRBJ1-2	CASKGAATRDGYTF
TRBV5-1	many	13	TRBJ2-3	CASSDLSTDTQYF
TRBV7-2	once	17	TRBJ2-3	CASSSYFSGPSTDTQYF
TRBV15	few	19	TRBJ2-4	CATSRDMKAGQVAKNIQYF
TRBV10-3	NA	14	TRBJ1-1	CAISSRAGTEKAFF
TRBV5-1	NA	16	TRBJ2-1	CASSLERGQTYNEQFF
TRBV11-1	NA	12	TRBJ2-1	CASSPPMVRQFF
TRBV5-1	NA	15	TRBJ2-3	CASSRMKDRGDTQYF
TRBV5-1	few	16	TRBJ2-6	CASSFGDYSGANVLTF
TRBV21-1	NA	15	TRBJ2-6	CASSEDRSGANVLTF
TRBV5-5	NA	15	TRBJ1-5	CASREQARSNQPQHF
TRBV5-5	NA	12	TRBJ2-3	CASRTGEDTQYF
TRBV10-1	NA	16	TRBJ2-4	CASSDSDRGAKNIQYF
TRBV6-1	few	14	TRBJ1-2	CASSDRAGAVGYTF
TRBV5-1	NA	16	TRBJ1-2	CASSLGPVFANYGYTF
TRBV29-1	few	13	TRBJ2-7	CSIEGPGPYEQYF
TRBV12-3/TRBV12-4	NA	15	TRBJ2-3	CASRSGLAGEDTQYF
TRBV10-3	NA	15	TRBJ2-1	CAIRGTSLTYNEQFF
TRBV5-1	NA	18	TRBJ2-1	CASSLDGLWGSGRNEQFF
TRBV15	NA	13	TRBJ2-4	CATSRPPKNIQYF